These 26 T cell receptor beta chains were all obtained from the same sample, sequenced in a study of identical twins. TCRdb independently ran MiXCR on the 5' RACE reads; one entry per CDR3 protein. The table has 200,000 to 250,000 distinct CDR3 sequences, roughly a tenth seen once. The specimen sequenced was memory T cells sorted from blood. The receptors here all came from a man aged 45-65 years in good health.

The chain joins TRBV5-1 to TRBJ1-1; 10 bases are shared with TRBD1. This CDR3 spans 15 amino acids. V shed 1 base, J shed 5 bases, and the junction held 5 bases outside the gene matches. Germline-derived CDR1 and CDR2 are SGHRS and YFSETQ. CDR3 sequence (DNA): TGCGCCAGCAGCTTGTTAGGGGACAGGGGAACTGAAGCTTTCTTT. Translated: CASSLLGDRGTEAFF.

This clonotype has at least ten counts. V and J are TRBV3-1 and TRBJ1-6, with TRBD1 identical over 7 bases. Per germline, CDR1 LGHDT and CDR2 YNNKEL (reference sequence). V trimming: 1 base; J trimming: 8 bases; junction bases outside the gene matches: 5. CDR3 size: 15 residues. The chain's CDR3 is CASSQVGRGYSPLHF. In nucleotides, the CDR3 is TGTGCCAGCAGCCAAGTCGGCAGGGGGTATTCACCCCTCCACTTT.

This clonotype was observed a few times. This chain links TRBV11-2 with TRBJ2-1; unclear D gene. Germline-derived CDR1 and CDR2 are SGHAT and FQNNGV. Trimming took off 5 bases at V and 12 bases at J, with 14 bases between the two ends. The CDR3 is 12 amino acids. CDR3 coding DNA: TGTGCCAGCAGCACCCACGGCCAGCCGCAGTTCTTC. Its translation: CASSTHGQPQFF. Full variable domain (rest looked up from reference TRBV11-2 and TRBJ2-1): EAGVAQSPRYKIIEKRQSVAFWCNPISGHATLYWYQQILGQGPKLLIQFQNNGVVDDSQLPKDRFSAERLKGVDSTLKIQPAKLEDSAVYLCASSTHGQPQFFGPGTRLTVL.

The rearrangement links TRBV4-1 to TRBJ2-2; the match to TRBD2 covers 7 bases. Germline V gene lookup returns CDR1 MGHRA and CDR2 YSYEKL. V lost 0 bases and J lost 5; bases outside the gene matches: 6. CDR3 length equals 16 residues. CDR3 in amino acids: CASSQETGGWTGELFF. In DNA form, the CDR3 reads TGCGCCAGCAGCCAAGAAACGGGGGGATGGACCGGGGAGCTGTTTTTT.

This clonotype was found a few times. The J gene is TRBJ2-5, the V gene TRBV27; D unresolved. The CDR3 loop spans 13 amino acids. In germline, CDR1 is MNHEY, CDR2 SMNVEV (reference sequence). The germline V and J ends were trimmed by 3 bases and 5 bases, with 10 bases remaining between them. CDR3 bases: TGTGCCAGCAGTTTTGTGCGTTTCGAGACCCAGTACTTC. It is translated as CASSFVRFETQYF.

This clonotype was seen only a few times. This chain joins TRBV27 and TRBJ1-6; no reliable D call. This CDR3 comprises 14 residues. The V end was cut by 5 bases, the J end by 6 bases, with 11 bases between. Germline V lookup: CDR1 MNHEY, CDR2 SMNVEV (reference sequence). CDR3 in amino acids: CASSARYGNSPLHF. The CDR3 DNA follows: TGTGCCAGCAGTGCCCGGTACGGTAATTCACCCCTCCACTTT.

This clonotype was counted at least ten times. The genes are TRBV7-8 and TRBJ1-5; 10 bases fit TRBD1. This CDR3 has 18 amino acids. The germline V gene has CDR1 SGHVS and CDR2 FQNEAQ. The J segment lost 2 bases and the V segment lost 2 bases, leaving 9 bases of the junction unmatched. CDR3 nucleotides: TGTGCCAGCAGCTTACGGAGGAGAGGACAGGGGGGCAATCAGCCCCAGCATTTT. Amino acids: CASSLRRRGQGGNQPQHF.

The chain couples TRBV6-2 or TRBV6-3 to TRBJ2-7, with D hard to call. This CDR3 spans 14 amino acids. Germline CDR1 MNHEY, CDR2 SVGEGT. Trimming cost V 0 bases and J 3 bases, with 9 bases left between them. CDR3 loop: CASSYSTDYYEQYF. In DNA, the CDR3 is TGTGCCAGCAGTTACTCAACAGATTACTACGAGCAGTACTTC.

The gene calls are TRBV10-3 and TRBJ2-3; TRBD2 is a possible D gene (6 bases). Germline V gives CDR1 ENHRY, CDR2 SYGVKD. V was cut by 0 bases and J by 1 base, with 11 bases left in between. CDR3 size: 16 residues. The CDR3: CAISESAGGGTDTQYF. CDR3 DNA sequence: TGTGCCATCAGTGAGTCAGCCGGGGGTGGCACAGATACGCAGTATTTT.

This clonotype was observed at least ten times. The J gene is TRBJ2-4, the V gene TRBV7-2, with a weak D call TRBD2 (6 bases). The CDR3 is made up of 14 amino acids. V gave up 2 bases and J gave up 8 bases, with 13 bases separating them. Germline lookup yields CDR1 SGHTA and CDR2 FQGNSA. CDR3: CASSLRGWGDIQYF. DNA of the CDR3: TGTGCCAGCAGCTTACGGGGGTGGGGAGACATTCAGTACTTC.

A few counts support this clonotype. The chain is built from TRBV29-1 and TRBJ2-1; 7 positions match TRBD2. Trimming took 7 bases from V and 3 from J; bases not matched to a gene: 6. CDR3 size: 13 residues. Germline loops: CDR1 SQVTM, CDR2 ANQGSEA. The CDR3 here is CSGAGGDYNEQFF. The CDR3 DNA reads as TGCAGCGGGGCTGGGGGGGACTACAATGAGCAGTTCTTC.

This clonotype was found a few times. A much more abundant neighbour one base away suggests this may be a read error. CDR3 nucleotide sequence: TGTGCCAGCAGTGCGACTAGCGGGAACACAGATACGCAGTATTTT. This sequence encodes CASSATSGNTDTQYF. This sequence joins TRBV6-4 and TRBJ2-3, with 11 bases aligning to TRBD2. The V gene's germline CDR1 is MRHNA and CDR2 SNTAGT. There are 15 residues in the CDR3. Trimming removed 4 bases from V and 2 bases from J; junction bases left unmatched: 2.

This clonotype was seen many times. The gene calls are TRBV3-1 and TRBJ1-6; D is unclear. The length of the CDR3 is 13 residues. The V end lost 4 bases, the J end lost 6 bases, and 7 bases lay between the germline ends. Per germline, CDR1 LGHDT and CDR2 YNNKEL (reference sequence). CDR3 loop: CASSPGPNSPLHF. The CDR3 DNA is TGTGCCAGCAGCCCCGGACCTAATTCACCCCTCCACTTT.

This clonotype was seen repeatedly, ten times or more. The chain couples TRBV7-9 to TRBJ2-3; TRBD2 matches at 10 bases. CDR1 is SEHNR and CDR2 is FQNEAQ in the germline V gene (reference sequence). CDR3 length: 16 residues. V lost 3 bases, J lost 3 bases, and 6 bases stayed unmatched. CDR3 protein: CASSFIGLAATDTQYF. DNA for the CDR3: TGTGCCAGCAGCTTTATCGGACTAGCGGCGACAGATACGCAGTATTTT.

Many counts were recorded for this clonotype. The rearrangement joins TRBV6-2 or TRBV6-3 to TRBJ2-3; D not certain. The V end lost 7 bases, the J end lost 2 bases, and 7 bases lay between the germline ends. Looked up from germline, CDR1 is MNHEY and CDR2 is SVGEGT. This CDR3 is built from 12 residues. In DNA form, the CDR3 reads TGTGCCAGCAACCAGGACACAGATACGCAGTATTTT. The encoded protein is CASNQDTDTQYF.

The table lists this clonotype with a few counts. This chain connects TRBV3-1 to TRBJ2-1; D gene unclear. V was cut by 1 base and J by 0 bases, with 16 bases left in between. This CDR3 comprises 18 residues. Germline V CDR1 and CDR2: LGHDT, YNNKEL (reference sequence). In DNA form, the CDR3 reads TGTGCCAGCAGCCAAGTTAAAAAACCGGCCAGCTCCTACAATGAGCAGTTCTTC. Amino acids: CASSQVKKPASSYNEQFF.

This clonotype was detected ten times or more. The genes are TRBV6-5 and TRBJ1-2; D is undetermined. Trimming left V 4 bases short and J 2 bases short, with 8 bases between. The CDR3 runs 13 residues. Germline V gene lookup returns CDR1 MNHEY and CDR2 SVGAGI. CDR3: CASSSGPNYGYTF. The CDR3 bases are TGTGCCAGCAGTTCCGGGCCCAACTATGGCTACACCTTC.

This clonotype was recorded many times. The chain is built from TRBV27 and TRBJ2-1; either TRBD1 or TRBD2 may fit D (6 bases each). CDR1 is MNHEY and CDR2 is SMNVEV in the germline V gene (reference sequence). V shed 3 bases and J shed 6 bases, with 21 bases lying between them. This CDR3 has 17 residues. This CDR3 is CASSFGGLTQGPNEQFF. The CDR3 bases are TGTGCCAGCAGTTTCGGGGGCCTAACGCAGGGGCCCAATGAGCAGTTCTTC.

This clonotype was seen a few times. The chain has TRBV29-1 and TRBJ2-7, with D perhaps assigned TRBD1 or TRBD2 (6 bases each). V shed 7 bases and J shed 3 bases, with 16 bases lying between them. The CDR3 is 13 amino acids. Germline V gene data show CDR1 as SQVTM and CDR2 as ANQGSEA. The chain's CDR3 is CSALKGGVYEQYF. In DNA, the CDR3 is TGCAGCGCATTGAAGGGGGGCGTCTACGAGCAGTACTTC.

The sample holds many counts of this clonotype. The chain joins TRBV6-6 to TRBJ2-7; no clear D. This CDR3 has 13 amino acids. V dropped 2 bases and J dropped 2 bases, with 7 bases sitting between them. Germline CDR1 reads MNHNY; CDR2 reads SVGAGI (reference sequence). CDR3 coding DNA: TGTGCCAGCAGTTACGACGCCACCTACGAGCAGTACTTC. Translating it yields CASSYDATYEQYF.

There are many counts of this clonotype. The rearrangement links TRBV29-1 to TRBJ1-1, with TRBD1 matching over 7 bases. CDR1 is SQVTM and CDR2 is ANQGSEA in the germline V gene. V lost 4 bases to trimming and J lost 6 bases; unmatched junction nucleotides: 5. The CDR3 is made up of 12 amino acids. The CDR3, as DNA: TGCAGCGTTGCACCAGGGGGAGCTGAAGCTTTCTTT. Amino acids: CSVAPGGAEAFF.

CDR3 DNA: TGTGCCAGCAGCACGGCCGGGACAGGGAACACTGAAGCTTTCTTT. Its translation: CASSTAGTGNTEAFF. This rearrangement joins TRBV5-5 to TRBJ1-1; 8 bases agree with TRBD1. CDR3 length: 15 residues. Trimming cost V 4 bases and J 1 base; bases outside gene matches: 6. Germline V gene lookup returns CDR1 SGHKS and CDR2 YYEKEE (reference sequence).

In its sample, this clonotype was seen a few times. CDR3 amino acids: CASSLTFYGSGADTQYF. CDR3 DNA: TGTGCCAGCAGCCTTACCTTCTACGGGAGTGGTGCAGATACGCAGTATTTT. The chain carries TRBV7-2 and TRBJ2-3; tentatively, D is TRBD2 (6 bases). Trimming took 5 bases from V and 4 from J, leaving 22 bases between them. Germline V CDR1 and CDR2: SGHTA, FQGNSA. CDR3 length equals 17 residues.

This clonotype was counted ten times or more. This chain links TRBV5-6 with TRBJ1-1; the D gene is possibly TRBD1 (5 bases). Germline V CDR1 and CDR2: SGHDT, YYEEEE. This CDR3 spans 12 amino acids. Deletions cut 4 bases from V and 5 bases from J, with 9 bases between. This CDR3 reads CASSLRGTEAFF. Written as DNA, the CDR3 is TGTGCCAGCAGCCTTCGGGGGACTGAAGCTTTCTTT. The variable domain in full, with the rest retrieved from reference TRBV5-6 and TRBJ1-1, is DAGVTQSPTHLIKTRGQQVTLRCSPKSGHDTVSWYQQALGQGPQFIFQYYEEEERQRGNFPDRFSGHQFPNYSSELNVNALLLGDSALYLCASSLRGTEAFFGQGTRLTVV.

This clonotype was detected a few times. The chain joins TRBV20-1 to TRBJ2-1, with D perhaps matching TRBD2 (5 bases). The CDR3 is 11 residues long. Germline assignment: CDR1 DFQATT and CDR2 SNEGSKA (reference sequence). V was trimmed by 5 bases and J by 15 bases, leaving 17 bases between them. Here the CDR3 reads CSALGLSAGFF. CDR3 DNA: TGCAGTGCTCTCGGACTTTCGGCGGGGTTCTTC.

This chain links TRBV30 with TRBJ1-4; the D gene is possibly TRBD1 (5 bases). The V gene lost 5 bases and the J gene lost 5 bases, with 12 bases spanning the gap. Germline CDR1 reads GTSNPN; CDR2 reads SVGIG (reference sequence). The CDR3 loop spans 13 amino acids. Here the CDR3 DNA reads TGTGCCTGGGAACAGGATATGAATGAAAAACTGTTTTTT. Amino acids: CAWEQDMNEKLFF.